The clone carrying this TCR beta chain was detected only a few times. The antigen is not known. This entry is derived from a study of cytomegalovirus exposure and HLA in healthy donors. Study as a whole: Falling in the Caucasian-associated ancestry cluster were approximately 86% of under 500 genotyped donors.

Amplification used 60 Vbeta primers and 13 Jbeta primers. The repertoire was sequenced with immunoSEQ multiplex PCR; TCRdb's copy has only in-frame clones and lacks some. The sample lists approximately 100,000 clones, around three quarters occurring once. Points from the study as a whole: Rarity marked most TCR sequences, yet some public TCRs occurred in many donors. It is likely that the observed cluster of highly shared sequence variants was a sequencing artifact.

The sequence was collected from a woman in her late teens or twenties in good health and CMV-seropositive. The sample consisted of PBMCs.

The CDR3 reads CASSSPDQGSQYF. The CDR3, as DNA: TGTGCCAGCAGCTCTCCTGACCAGGGGTCCCAGTACTTC. The V call is TRBV7-6, the J call TRBJ2-5; the D gene is possibly TRBD1 (6 bases). This CDR3 region has 13 residues. Germline V CDR1 and CDR2: SGHVS, FNYEAQ. Between the trimmed V and J ends, which lost 4 bases and 9 bases, there was a span of 15 bases.